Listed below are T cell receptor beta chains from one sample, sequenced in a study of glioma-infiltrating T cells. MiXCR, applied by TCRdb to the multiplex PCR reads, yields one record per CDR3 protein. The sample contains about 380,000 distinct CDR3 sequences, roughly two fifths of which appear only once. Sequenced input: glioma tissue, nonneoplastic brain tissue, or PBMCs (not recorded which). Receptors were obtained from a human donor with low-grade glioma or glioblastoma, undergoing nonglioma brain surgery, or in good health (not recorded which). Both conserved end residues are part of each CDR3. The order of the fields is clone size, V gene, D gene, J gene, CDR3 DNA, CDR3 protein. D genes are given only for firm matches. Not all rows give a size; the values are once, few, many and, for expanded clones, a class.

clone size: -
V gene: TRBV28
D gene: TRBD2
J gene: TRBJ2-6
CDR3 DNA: TGTGCCAGCAGTTTTCCACGTAGACCGGGACTAGCGGGAGCTGGGGCCAACGTCCTGACTTTC
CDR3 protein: CASSFPRRPGLAGAGANVLTF

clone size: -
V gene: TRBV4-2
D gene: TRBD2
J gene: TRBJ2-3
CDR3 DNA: TGTGCCAGCAGCCAAGATGCCGGGGGGAGCACAGATACGCAGTATTTT
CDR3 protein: CASSQDAGGSTDTQYF

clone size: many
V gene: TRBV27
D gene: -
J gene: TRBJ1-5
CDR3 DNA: TGTGCCAGCAGTTTGTTGGGAGATAGCAATCAGCCCCAGCATTTT
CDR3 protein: CASSLLGDSNQPQHF

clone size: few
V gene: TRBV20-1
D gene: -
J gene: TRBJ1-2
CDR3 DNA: TGCAGTGCTAGTTCGGCCAGGAGTGGTGGCTACACCTTC
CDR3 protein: CSASSARSGGYTF

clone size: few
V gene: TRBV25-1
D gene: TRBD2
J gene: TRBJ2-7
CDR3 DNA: TGTGCCAGCAGTGAAGCACTAGCGGTCCACGAGCAGTACTTC
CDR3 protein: CASSEALAVHEQYF

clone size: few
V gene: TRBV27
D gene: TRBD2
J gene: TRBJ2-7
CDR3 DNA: TGTGCCAGCAGTTTAGCGGGAGGATTTCCCTACGAGCAGTACTTC
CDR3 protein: CASSLAGGFPYEQYF

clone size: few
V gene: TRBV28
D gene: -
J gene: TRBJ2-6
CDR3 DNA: TGTGCCAGCAGCCTCAGGGTAGACGGGGCCAACGTCCTGACTTTC
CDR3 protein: CASSLRVDGANVLTF

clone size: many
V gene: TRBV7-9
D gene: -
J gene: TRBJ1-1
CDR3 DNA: TGTGCCAGCAGCCGACCAGCGGCCGTGAACACTGAAGCTTTCTTT
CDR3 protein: CASSRPAAVNTEAFF

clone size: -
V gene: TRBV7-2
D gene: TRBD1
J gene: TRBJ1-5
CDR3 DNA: TGTGCCAGCAGCTTTTGGGGCGGGACAGGCTGGAATCAGCCCCAGCATTTT
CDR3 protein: CASSFWGGTGWNQPQHF

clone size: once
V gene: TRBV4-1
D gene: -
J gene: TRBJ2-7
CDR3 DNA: TGCGCCAGCAGCCCGGACTTACAAACTGGATCCTACGAGCAGTACTTC
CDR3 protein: CASSPDLQTGSYEQYF

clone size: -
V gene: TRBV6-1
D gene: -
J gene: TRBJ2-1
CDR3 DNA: TGTGCCAGCAGTACGGTCGAGGGATTAGACAATGAGCAGTTCTTC
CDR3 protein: CASSTVEGLDNEQFF

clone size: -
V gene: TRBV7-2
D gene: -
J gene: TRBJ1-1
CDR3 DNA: TGTGCCAGCAGCGTAGGTGGGACAATTAACACTGAAGCTTTCTTT
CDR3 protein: CASSVGGTINTEAFF

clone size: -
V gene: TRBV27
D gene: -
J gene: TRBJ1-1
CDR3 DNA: TGTGCCAGCAGTTCATGGGGGGCGAGGGGCACTGAAGCTTTCTTT
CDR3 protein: CASSSWGARGTEAFF

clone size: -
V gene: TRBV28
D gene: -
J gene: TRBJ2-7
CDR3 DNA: TGTGCCAGCATAGAGGGGGGCGGCCACGAGCAGTACTTC
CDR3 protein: CASIEGGGHEQYF

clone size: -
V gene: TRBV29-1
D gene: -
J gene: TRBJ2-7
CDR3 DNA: TGCAGCGCCCGAGGTGGAGTGTCAGGCCTCTACGAGCAGTACTTC
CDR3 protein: CSARGGVSGLYEQYF

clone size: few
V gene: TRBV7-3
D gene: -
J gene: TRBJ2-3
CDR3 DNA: TGTGCCAGCAGCACAGGGACTCGCACAGATACGCAGTATTTT
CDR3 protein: CASSTGTRTDTQYF

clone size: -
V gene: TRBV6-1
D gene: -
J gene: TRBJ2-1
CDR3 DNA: TGTGCCAGCAGCCCCCATATAAGCTCCTACAATGAGCAGTTCTTC
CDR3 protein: CASSPHISSYNEQFF

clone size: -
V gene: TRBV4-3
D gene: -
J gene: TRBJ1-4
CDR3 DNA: TGCGCCAGCAGCCAAGATTGGGGGCGGGTGGAGAATGAAAAACTGTTTTTT
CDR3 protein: CASSQDWGRVENEKLFF

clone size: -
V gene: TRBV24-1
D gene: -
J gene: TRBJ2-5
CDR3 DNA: TGTGCCACCAGTGCGGGCGGCGCAGAGACCCAGTACTTC
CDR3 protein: CATSAGGAETQYF

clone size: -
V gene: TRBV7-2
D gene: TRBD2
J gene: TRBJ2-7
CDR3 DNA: TGTGCCAGCAGCTTAGATCTAGCGGGAGTAAAGCAGTACTTC
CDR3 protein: CASSLDLAGVKQYF

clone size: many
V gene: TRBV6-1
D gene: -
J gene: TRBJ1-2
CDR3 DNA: TGTGCCAGCACCCAAGGGAGGGGGGATGGCTACACCTTC
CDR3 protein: CASTQGRGDGYTF

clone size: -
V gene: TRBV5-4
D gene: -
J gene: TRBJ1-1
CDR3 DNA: TGTGCCAGCAGCCCACCCGGGGGGCCAGGGAACACTGAAGCTTTCTTT
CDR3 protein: CASSPPGGPGNTEAFF

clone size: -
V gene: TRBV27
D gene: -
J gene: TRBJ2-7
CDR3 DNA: TGTGCCAGCAGTCCTGGCCTAGCTACGGTCCACGAGCAGTACTTC
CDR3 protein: CASSPGLATVHEQYF

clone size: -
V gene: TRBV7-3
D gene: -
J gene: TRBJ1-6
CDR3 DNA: TGTGCCAGCGGAAAAGGGGGAAGAAATTCACCCCTCCACTTT
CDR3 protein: CASGKGGRNSPLHF

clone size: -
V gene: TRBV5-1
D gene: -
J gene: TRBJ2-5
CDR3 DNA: TGCGCCAGCAGCTATGACCCGGGCTCACAAGAGACCCAGTACTTC
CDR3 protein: CASSYDPGSQETQYF

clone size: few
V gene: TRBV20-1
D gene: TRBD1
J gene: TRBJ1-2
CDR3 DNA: TGCAGTGCTAGGGTATTCCGGGACAGGGGTTACTATGGCTACACCTTC
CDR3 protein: CSARVFRDRGYYGYTF

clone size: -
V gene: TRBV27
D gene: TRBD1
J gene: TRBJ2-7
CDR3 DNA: TGTGCCAGCAGTCCGCGCAGGGGGAACTACGAGCAGTACTTC
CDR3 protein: CASSPRRGNYEQYF

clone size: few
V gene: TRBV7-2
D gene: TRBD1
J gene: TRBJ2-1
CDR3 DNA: TGTGCCAGCAGCGGACAGGACAGGGTTTACAATGAGCAGTTCTTC
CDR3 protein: CASSGQDRVYNEQFF

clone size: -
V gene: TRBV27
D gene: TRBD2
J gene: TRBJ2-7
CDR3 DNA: TGTGCTTCCGCGGGGGGACTAGCGGGTTTCCAGCGGTGGCAGTACTTC
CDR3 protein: CASAGGLAGFQRWQYF

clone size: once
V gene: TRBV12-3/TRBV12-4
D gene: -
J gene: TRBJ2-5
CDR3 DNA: TGTGCCAGCATCCCCCCCGGACCGGGGCGGGGGACCCAGTACTTC
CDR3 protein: CASIPPGPGRGTQYF

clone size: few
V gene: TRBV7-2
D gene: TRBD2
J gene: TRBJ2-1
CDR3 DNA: TGTGCCAGCAGCTTATTTCCGGGACTAGCGATGAATGAGCAGTTCTTC
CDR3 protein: CASSLFPGLAMNEQFF

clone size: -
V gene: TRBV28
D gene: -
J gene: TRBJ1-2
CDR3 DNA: TGTGCCACCCTTCAAGGATTTACAGGGTCACCTAACTATGGCTACACCTTC
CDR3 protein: CATLQGFTGSPNYGYTF

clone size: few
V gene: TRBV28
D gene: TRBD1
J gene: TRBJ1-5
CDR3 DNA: TGTGCCAGCAGCCTTAGGTACAGGGGCCTACATCAGCCCCAGCATTTT
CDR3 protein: CASSLRYRGLHQPQHF

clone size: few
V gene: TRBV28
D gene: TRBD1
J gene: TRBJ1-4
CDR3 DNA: TGTGCCAGCAGTTTCGTGGGACAGGGGACTAATGAAAAACTGTTTTTT
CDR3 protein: CASSFVGQGTNEKLFF

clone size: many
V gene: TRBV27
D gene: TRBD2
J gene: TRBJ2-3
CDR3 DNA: TGTGCCAGCAGTCTGATGACTAGCGGGAGCACAGATACGCAGTATTTT
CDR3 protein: CASSLMTSGSTDTQYF

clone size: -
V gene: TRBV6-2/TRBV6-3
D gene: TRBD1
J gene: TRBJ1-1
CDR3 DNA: TGTGCCAGCAGCCCCATAAAGACAGGGAGGGCGACTGAAGCTTTCTTT
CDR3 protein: CASSPIKTGRATEAFF

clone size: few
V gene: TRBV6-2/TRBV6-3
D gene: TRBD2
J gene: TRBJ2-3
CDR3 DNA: TGTGCCAGCAGTTACACTAGCGGGAGACCGTCAGATACGCAGTATTTT
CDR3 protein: CASSYTSGRPSDTQYF

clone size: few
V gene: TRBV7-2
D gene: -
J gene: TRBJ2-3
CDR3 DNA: TGTGCCAGCAGCTTGGGGCAGGACCCCACAGATACGCAGTATTTT
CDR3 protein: CASSLGQDPTDTQYF

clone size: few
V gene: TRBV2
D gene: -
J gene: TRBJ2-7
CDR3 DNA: TGTGCCAGCAGACAGGGATCCCTTACCTACGAGCAGTACTTC
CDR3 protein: CASRQGSLTYEQYF

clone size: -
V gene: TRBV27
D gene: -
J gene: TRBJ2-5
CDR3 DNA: TGTGCCAGCAGTTCCCCCGCAGGGCGTCGAGAGACCCAGTACTTC
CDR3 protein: CASSSPAGRRETQYF

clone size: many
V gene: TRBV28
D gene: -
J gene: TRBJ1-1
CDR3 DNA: TGTGCCAGCAGTGAAAGAGAGGTAGCTTTCTTT
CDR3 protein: CASSEREVAFF

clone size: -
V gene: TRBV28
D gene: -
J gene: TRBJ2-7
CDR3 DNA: TGTGCCAGCTACCCCCGGGACCTCCCCCCCTACGAGCAGTACTTC
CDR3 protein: CASYPRDLPPYEQYF

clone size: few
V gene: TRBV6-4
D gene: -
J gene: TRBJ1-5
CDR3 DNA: TGTGCCAGCAGTGTCTGTGGAGTTAATCAGCCCCAGCATTTT
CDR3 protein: CASSVCGVNQPQHF

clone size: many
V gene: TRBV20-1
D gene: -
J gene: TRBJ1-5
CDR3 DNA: TGCAGTGCTAATCCGCCAGGACCCACGTATAGCAATCAGCCCCAGCATTTT
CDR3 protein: CSANPPGPTYSNQPQHF

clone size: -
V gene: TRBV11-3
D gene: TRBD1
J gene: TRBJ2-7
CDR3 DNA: TGTGCCAGCAGCTTTTCCAGGGGGCCCACCTACGAGCAGTACTTC
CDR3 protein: CASSFSRGPTYEQYF

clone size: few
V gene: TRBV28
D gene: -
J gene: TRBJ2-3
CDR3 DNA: TGTGCCAGCAGTTTAGGCGAGTATACGCAGTATTTT
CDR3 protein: CASSLGEYTQYF

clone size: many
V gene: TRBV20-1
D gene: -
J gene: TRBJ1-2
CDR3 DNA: TGCAGTGCTGGGTCACGGGGAGCCAACTATGGCTACACCTTC
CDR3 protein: CSAGSRGANYGYTF

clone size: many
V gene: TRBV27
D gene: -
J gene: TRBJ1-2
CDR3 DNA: TGTGCCAGCAGTTTTGTTTTTGGTAGAGTGGATGGCTACACCTTC
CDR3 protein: CASSFVFGRVDGYTF

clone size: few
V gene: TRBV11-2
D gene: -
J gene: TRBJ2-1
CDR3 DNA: TGTGCCAGCAGCTTAACCCCGATAGCGGAATTGGGATACAATGAGCAGTTCTTC
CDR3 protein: CASSLTPIAELGYNEQFF

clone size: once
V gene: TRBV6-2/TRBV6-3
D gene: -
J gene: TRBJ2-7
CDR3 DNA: TGTGCCAGCAGTTCAGTACCCCATCTAGTGCTATCCTTGAACGAGAAGTACTTC
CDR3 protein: CASSSVPHLVLSLNEKYF

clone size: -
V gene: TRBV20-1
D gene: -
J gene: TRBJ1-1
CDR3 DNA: TGCAGTGCAACCGACCGGCCAGGGAACACTGAAGCTTTCTTT
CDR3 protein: CSATDRPGNTEAFF

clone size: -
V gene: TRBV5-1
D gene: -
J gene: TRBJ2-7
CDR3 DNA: TGCGCCAGCAGACGTGGGAGGCAGTCCTACGAGCAGTACTTC
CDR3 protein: CASRRGRQSYEQYF

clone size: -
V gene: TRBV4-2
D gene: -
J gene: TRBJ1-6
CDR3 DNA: TGTGCCAGCAGCCCCAAAGGGAACAGCGTCGGCAATTCACCCCTCCACTTT
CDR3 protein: CASSPKGNSVGNSPLHF

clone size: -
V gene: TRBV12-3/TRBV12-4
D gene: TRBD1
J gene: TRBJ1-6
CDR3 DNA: TGTGCCAGCAGTTTAGGGGACAGTTCACCCCTCCACTTT
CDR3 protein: CASSLGDSSPLHF

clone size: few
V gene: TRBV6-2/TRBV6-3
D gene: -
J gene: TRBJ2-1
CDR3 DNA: TGTGCCAGCACCTCGCAGTTCCGCGGTCATCAGTTCTTC
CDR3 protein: CASTSQFRGHQFF

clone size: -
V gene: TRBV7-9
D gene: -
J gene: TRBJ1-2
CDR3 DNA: TGTGCCAGCAGCTTGACAGGCGACCCCTATGGCTACACCTTC
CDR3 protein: CASSLTGDPYGYTF

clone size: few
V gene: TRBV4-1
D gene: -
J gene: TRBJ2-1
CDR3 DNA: TGCGCCAGCAGCCAAGAAGCTGTGAACTACAATGAGCAGTTCTTC
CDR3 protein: CASSQEAVNYNEQFF